Below are 10 T cell receptor beta chains sequenced from a single sample in a study of CD8 T cells in Susac syndrome. An input of roughly 0.5 to 1 ug of RNA was subjected to reverse transcription using random hexamers. Via MiXCR, TCRdb re-called the immunoSEQ multiplex PCR reads, giving one row per CDR3 protein. The profile covers 84,000 or so distinct CDR3 sequences, with approximately 95% appearing a single time and approximately 0.94% taken by the ten largest. Sequenced input: CD8+ T cells from PBMCs. These TCRs come from a human donor with Susac syndrome.

The chain recombines TRBV30 with TRBJ1-1; D not resolved. CDR1 is GTSNPN and CDR2 is SVGIG in the germline V gene (reference sequence). V lost 4 bases and J 2 bases, leaving 11 bases between the germline ends. This CDR3 is 13 amino acids long. The CDR3 nucleotides are TGTGCCTGGACGCCCGGGTCTAACACTGAAGCTTTCTTT. Translation gives CAWTPGSNTEAFF.

The V call is TRBV27, the J call TRBJ2-2, with 9 bases that match TRBD2. Trimming took 6 bases from V and 4 from J; bases not matched to a gene: 12. The CDR3 sequence is 17 residues long. Germline-derived CDR1 and CDR2 are MNHEY and SMNVEV (reference sequence). The CDR3 reads CASRPGLARHITGELFF. CDR3 DNA sequence: TGTGCCAGCAGACCGGGACTAGCCCGACATATCACCGGGGAGCTGTTTTTT.

This clonotype was seen a few times. The rearrangement joins TRBV27 to TRBJ1-1, with D perhaps TRBD1 (6 bases). CDR1 is MNHEY, CDR2 SMNVEV, per germline (reference sequence). The CDR3 is 13 amino acids. Trimming cost V 3 bases and J 1 base, with 6 bases left between them. CDR3 loop: CASSLGQNTEAFF. Here the CDR3 DNA reads TGTGCCAGCAGTTTGGGACAGAACACTGAAGCTTTCTTT.

This chain connects TRBV7-8 to TRBJ2-1; D unresolved. Germline V gene data show CDR1 as SGHVS and CDR2 as FQNEAQ. The CDR3 is made up of 15 amino acids. V was clipped by 4 bases and J by 8 bases, with 18 bases between them. The CDR3 DNA reads as TGTGCCAGCAGCTCCCCACCCCCGGATAGAGATGAGCAGTTCTTC. Protein: CASSSPPPDRDEQFF.

This rearrangement joins TRBV3-1 to TRBJ2-1; unclear D gene. V lost 3 bases, J lost 9 bases, and 9 bases lay in between. The CDR3 spans 12 residues. CDR1 LGHDT and CDR2 YNNKEL come from the germline V gene (reference sequence). The CDR3 protein is CASSHGAGEQFF. The CDR3 DNA is TGTGCCAGCAGCCATGGCGCCGGTGAGCAGTTCTTC.

The rearrangement uses TRBV4-3 and TRBJ2-3; maybe TRBD2 (5 bases). The CDR3 spans 16 residues. V gave up 0 bases and J gave up 2 bases, with 12 bases separating them. Germline-derived CDR1 and CDR2 are LGHNA and YSLEER. The CDR3 DNA reads as TGCGCCAGCAGCCAAGAGTACTCAGCGGCCACAGATACGCAGTATTTT. The encoded protein is CASSQEYSAATDTQYF.

The rearrangement uses TRBV7-9 and TRBJ1-1; 8 bases agree with TRBD1. The CDR3 covers 13 residues. CDR1 SEHNR and CDR2 FQNEAQ come from the germline V gene (reference sequence). J gave up 4 bases and V 8 bases, and 6 bases lay outside the gene matches. CDR3 DNA: TGTGCCAGCCAGGACAGGGAGAGCACTGAAGCTTTCTTT. Translated, it gives CASQDRESTEAFF.

The chain uses TRBV6-2 or TRBV6-3 and TRBJ2-3, with 11 bases identical to TRBD2. This CDR3 comprises 15 residues. Losses at the gene ends were 4 bases for V and 0 bases for J; bases not matched to a gene: 0. Germline V gives CDR1 MNHEY, CDR2 SVGEGT. This CDR3 reads CASSWTSGSTDTQYF. In nucleotides, the CDR3 is TGTGCCAGCAGTTGGACTAGCGGGAGCACAGATACGCAGTATTTT.

The chain uses TRBV15 and TRBJ1-1, with D uncertain. Germline V gives CDR1 LNHNV, CDR2 YYDKDF (reference sequence). V lost 3 bases, J lost 0 bases, and 8 bases lay in between. CDR3 size: 14 residues. DNA for the CDR3: TGTGCCACCAGCAGGTCCCTCATGAACACTGAAGCTTTCTTT. Translating it yields CATSRSLMNTEAFF.

This chain connects TRBV6-2 or TRBV6-3 to TRBJ2-7; no firm D call. Germline CDR1 MNHEY, CDR2 SVGEGT. The CDR3 runs 15 residues. V gave up 2 bases and J gave up 6 bases, with 17 bases separating them. For the CDR3, the DNA is TGTGCCAGCAGTTACGCTCTGGGCCTTGAGACCGAGCAGTACTTC. Its protein product is CASSYALGLETEQYF.